The clone carrying this TCR beta chain was counted at least ten times. The sample is drawn from a study of neurological immune-mediated disorders. Each CDR3 protein is one row after TCRdb ran MiXCR on the 5' RACE reads. The sample lists roughly 100,000 distinct CDR3 sequences; about 3.8% were seen once. Germline CDR1 is SGHKS and CDR2 is YYEKEE (reference sequence). V lost 0 bases to trimming and J lost 3 bases, with 7 bases between them. The CDR3 covers 14 residues. Source material was 2 million unsorted PBMCs, stored at -80 °C in RNAlater. The sequencing input was PBMCs. The source is a woman in her late teens or twenties with multiple sclerosis. The J gene is TRBJ1-5, the V gene TRBV5-5; D remains ambiguous. For the CDR3, the DNA is TGTGCCAGCAGCTTGGATGTGCACAATCAGCCCCAGCATTTT. This sequence encodes CASSLDVHNQPQHF.